This T cell receptor beta chain appears in the sequencing data of a study of cytomegalovirus exposure and HLA in healthy donors. Whole-study results and caveats: The classifier was said to identify cytomegalovirus status with high specificity and sensitivity.

The PCR contained 60 Vbeta and 13 Jbeta primers. Repertoires were generated with immunoSEQ multiplex PCR, while TCRdb's copy carries only in-frame clones and drops some. The repertoire has some 45,000 clones, around 90% of them found once; the top ten carry 6.5% to 9.5%. Germline CDR1 and CDR2: LGHNA and YNFKEQ. The length of the CDR3 is 13 residues. To note about this clone: The antigen remains unidentified.

The receptor was derived from a woman aged 40 to 50 in good health and CMV-seropositive. The J gene is TRBJ2-5, the V gene TRBV4-2, with a possible D match to TRBD2 (5 bases). Near its end, the DNA agrees better with TRBJ2-7, so the J call may be wrong. The sequencing sample was made of PBMCs. DNA for the CDR3: TGTGCCAGCAGCTTGCGACGGGAATACGAGCAGTACTTC. Its protein product is CASSLRREYEQYF.